A selection of T cell receptor beta chains follows, all from one sample in a study of CD8+ T cells in alopecia areata. TCRdb keeps only in-frame clones here, not all; method: immunoSEQ multiplex PCR. The table lists over 15,000 clones, more than 50% of them singletons. The sample was skin. The receptor set was obtained from a human donor with alopecia areata. CDR3s include the opening cysteine and the closing phenylalanine or tryptophan. Each record gives: CDR3 length, clone size, V gene, J gene, CDR3 protein. Expanded clones are given a class, and other clones once, few, many or no size at all.

15	.	TRBV28	TRBJ2-1	CASSLLAGGDNEQFF
15	.	TRBV5-4	TRBJ2-7	CASSLGTGKQYEQYF
15	medium-sized	TRBV7-8	TRBJ2-7	CASSLGLGRNYEQYF
15	.	TRBV27	TRBJ1-1	CASSPLGRGLVMAFF
18	.	TRBV4-1	TRBJ2-2	CASSQDWLAGTNTGELFF
13	medium-sized	TRBV4-2	TRBJ2-5	CASSPTQGETQYF
15	.	TRBV6-5	TRBJ2-7	CASSYRGQGTYEQYF
16	.	TRBV5-1	TRBJ2-1	CASSLIPKSSYNEQFF
12	.	TRBV7-2	TRBJ2-3	CASSPQGYGQYF
13	.	TRBV5-1	TRBJ2-5	CATGRELGETQYF
15	.	TRBV9	TRBJ2-5	CASSSTSGDPGTQYF
14	.	TRBV28	TRBJ2-7	CASSSQDSSYEQYF
15	.	TRBV5-8	TRBJ2-1	CASSKIVRDYNEQFF
17	.	TRBV5-4	TRBJ2-7	CASSRGLAGGRGYEQYF
16	.	TRBV7-3	TRBJ2-2	CASSPDRGANTGELFF
15	.	TRBV6-1	TRBJ1-5	CASSERGQGHQPQHF
17	.	TRBV27	TRBJ2-7	CASRRDLVGLALNEQYF
14	.	TRBV10-1	TRBJ2-1	CASSPSWTANEQFF
17	.	TRBV9	TRBJ2-3	CASSVGGAVASTDTQYF
14	.	TRBV28	TRBJ2-7	CASSYRVPFYEQYF
18	.	TRBV10-3	TRBJ2-3	CAISESSIAVPSTDTQYF
14	large	TRBV7-9	TRBJ2-1	CASSFMGSYNEQFF
15	.	TRBV19	TRBJ2-1	CASSITRTGGNEQFF
15	.	TRBV2	TRBJ2-5	CASSDDRDAEETQYF
18	once	TRBV5-1	TRBJ2-2	CASSLALTAVGNTGELFF
14	few	TRBV30	TRBJ1-1	CAWTTPLPNTEAFF
13	.	TRBV27	TRBJ1-5	CASSVGGNQPQHF
13	.	TRBV6-5	TRBJ2-7	CAILPRGQREQYF
16	.	TRBV27	TRBJ2-1	CASRRPRRSSYNEQFF
16	few	TRBV25-1	TRBJ2-1	CASSEGGTSGYNEQFF
16	.	TRBV5-1	TRBJ2-1	CASSPRLAGGYNEQFF
13	.	TRBV19	TRBJ1-5	CASSIEGNQPQHF
15	.	TRBV10-2	TRBJ1-4	CASSDRRAGPGKLFF
12	.	TRBV7-9	TRBJ1-2	CASSADNYGYTF
17	.	TRBV2	TRBJ1-6	CASSAPGQGALNSPLHF
15	.	TRBV5-1	.	CASSTPGTGVHEQYF
14	.	TRBV28	TRBJ1-2	CASSLAGGNYGYTF